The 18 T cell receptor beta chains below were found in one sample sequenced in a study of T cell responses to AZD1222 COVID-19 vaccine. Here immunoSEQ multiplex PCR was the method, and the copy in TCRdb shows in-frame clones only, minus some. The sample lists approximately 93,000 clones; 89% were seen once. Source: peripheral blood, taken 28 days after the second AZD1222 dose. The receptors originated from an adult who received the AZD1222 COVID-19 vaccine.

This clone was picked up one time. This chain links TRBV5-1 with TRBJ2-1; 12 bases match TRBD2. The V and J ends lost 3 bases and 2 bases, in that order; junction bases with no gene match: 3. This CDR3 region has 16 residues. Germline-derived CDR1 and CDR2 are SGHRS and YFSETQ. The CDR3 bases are TGCGCCAGCAGCTCCCGGACTAGCGGGACCTACAATGAGCAGTTCTTC. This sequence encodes CASSSRTSGTYNEQFF.

The CDR3 here is CASSLSSAHNEQFF. CDR3 bases: TGTGCCAGCAGCTTATCTAGCGCACACAATGAGCAGTTCTTC. The chain couples TRBV7-9 to TRBJ2-1; tentatively, D is TRBD2 (6 bases). This CDR3 is 14 amino acids long. Trimming took 2 bases from V and 5 from J, leaving 10 bases between them. Germline assignment: CDR1 SEHNR and CDR2 FQNEAQ (reference sequence).

CDR3 sequence: CASSPLVQTDYGYTF. The CDR3 nucleotides read TGTGCCAGCTCACCTTTGGTCCAGACTGACTATGGCTACACCTTC. This chain links TRBV18 with TRBJ1-2; D is ambiguous. Trimming stripped 3 bases from V and 3 bases from J, with 14 bases between. Germline V CDR1 and CDR2: KGHSH, LQKENI. The CDR3 covers 15 residues.

The CDR3 protein is CASSVGLAGFIEQGKNIQYF. The CDR3 DNA is TGTGCCAGCAGCGTAGGGCTAGCGGGATTTATCGAACAAGGCAAAAACATTCAGTACTTC. This chain links TRBV9 with TRBJ2-4, with 9 positions matching TRBD2. This CDR3 is 20 amino acids long. Per germline, CDR1 SGDLS and CDR2 YYNGEE. V gave up 0 bases and J gave up 3 bases; unmatched junction bases: 16.

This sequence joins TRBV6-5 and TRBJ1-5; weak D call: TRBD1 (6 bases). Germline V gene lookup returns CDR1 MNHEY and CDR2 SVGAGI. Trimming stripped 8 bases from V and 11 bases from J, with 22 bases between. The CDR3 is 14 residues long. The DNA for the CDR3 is TGTGCCAGCGGCCAGGTAGGGGGGGACGGGGCCCAGCATTTT. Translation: CASGQVGGDGAQHF.

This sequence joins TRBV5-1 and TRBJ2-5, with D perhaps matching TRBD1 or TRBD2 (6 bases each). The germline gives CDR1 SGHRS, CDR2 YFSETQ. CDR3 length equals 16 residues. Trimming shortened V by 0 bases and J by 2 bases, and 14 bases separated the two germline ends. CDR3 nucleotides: TGCGCCAGCAGCTTGGAAGTGGGGGGCAGTCAAGAGACCCAGTACTTC. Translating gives CASSLEVGGSQETQYF.

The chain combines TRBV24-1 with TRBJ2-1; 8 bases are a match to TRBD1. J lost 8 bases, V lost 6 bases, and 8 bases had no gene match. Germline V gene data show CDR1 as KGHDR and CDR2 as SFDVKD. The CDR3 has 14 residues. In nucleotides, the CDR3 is TGTGCCACCAGTCCAGGGGGCTTTGGCCATGAGCAGTTCTTC. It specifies CATSPGGFGHEQFF.

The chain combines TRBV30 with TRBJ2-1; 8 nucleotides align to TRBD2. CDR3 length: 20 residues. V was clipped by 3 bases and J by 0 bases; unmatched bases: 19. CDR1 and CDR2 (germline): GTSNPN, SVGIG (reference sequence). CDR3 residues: CAWSPFPAGGLTSSYNEQFF. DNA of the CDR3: TGTGCCTGGAGCCCCTTCCCCGCGGGGGGCCTCACGAGCTCCTACAATGAGCAGTTCTTC.

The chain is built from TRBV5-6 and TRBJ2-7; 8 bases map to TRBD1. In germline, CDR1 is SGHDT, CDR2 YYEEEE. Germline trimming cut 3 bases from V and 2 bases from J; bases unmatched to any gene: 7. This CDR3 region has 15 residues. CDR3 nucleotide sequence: TGTGCCAGCAGCTCCATTATCAGGGGGCCCTACGAGCAGTACTTC. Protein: CASSSIIRGPYEQYF. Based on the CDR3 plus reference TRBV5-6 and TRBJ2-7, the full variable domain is DAGVTQSPTHLIKTRGQQVTLRCSPKSGHDTVSWYQQALGQGPQFIFQYYEEEERQRGNFPDRFSGHQFPNYSSELNVNALLLGDSALYLCASSSIIRGPYEQYFGPGTRLTVT.

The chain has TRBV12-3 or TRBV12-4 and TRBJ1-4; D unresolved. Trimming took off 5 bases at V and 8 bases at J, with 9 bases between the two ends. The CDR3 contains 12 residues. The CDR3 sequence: CASSPYGEKLFF. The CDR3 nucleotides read TGTGCCAGCAGTCCCTATGGGGAAAAACTGTTTTTT.

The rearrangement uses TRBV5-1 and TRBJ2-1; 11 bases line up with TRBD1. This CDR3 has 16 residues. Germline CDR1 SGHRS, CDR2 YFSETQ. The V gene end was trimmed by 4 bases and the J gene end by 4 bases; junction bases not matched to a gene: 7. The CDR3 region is CASSPTGTGGYNEQFF. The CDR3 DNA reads TGCGCCAGCAGCCCTACCGGGACAGGGGGATACAATGAGCAGTTCTTC.

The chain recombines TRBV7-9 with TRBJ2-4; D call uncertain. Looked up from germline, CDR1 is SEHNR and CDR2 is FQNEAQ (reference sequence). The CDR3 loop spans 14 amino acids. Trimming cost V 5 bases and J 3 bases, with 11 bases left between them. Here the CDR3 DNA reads TGTGCCAGCAGCAGCCCCAAGGACAAAAACATTCAGTACTTC. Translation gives CASSSPKDKNIQYF.

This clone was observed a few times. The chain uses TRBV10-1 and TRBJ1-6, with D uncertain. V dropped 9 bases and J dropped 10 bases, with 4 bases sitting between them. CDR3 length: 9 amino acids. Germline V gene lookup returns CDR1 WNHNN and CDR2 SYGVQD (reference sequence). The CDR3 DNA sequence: TGCGCCAGTACGTCACCCCTCCACTTT. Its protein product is CASTSPLHF.

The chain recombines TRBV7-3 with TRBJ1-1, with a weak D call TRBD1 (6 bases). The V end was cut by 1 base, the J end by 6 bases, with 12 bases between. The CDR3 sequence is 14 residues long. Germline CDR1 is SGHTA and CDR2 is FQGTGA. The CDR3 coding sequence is TGTGCCAGCAGCTTAATGAAGGGGGAGGCTGAAGCTTTCTTT. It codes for CASSLMKGEAEAFF.

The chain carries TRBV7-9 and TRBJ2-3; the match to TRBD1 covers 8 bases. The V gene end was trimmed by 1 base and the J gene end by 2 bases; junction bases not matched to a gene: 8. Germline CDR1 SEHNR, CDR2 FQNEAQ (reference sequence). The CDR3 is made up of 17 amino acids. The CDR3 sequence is CASSLGLAGGPTDTQYF. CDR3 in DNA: TGTGCCAGCAGCTTAGGTTTGGCAGGGGGCCCCACAGATACGCAGTATTTT.

The DNA of the CDR3 is TGTGCCAGCGGGACAGGGGGTAATTCACCCCTCCACTTT. It encodes CASGTGGNSPLHF. The chain carries TRBV19 and TRBJ1-6; 11 bases match TRBD1. V gave up 9 bases and J gave up 6 bases; unmatched junction bases: 1. Germline CDR1 LNHDA, CDR2 SQIVND (reference sequence). This CDR3 is 13 amino acids long.

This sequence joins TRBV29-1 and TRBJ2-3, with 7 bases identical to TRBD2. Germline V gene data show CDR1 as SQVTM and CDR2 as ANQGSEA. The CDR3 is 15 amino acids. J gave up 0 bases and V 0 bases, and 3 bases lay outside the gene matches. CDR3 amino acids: CSVEEGGVSTDTQYF. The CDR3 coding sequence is TGCAGCGTTGAAGAGGGGGGGGTAAGCACAGATACGCAGTATTTT.

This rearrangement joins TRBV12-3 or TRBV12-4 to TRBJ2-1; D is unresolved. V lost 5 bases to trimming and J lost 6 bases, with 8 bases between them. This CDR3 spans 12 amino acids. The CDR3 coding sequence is TGTGCCAGCAGTCCAAACCTCAATGAGCAGTTCTTC. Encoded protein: CASSPNLNEQFF.